This T cell receptor (beta chain) was documented in a study of T cell changes during pregnancy in multiple sclerosis. CDR1 is SGDLS and CDR2 is YYNGEE in the germline V gene. V shed 3 bases, J shed 0 bases, and the junction held 9 bases outside the gene matches. The CDR3 contains 16 residues. TCRdb keeps only in-frame clones here, not all; method: immunoSEQ multiplex PCR. This sample yields roughly 45,000 clones, of which around 95% are seen a single time; 5.9% belongs to the top ten. Specimen: CD8+ T cells from peripheral blood mononuclear cells, collected in the first trimester of pregnancy. The receptor was derived from a female donor with multiple sclerosis, enrolled in a pregnancy study. V is TRBV9 and J is TRBJ2-7; 7 bases align to TRBD2. The CDR3 loop is CASSATSDPRSYEQYF. The CDR3 DNA is TGTGCCAGCAGCGCCACTAGCGATCCCCGCTCCTACGAGCAGTACTTC.